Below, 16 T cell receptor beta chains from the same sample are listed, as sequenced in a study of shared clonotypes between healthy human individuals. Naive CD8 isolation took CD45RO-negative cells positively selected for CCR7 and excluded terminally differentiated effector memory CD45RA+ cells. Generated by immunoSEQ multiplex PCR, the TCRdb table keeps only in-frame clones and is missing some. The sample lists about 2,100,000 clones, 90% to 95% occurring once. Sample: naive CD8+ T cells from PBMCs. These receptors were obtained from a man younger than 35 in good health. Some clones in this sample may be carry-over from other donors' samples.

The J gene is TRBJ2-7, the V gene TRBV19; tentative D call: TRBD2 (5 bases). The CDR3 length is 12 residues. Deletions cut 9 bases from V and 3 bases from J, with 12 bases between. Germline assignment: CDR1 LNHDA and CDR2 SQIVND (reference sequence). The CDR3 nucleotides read TGTGCCAGCGGAGCTAGCAACTACGAGCAGTACTTC. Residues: CASGASNYEQYF.

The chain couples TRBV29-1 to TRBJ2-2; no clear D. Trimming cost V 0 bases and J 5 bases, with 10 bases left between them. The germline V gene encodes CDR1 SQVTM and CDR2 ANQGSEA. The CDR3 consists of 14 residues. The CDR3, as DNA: TGCAGCGTTGAAGAAGACCTAACAACCGGGGAGCTGTTTTTT. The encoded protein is CSVEEDLTTGELFF.

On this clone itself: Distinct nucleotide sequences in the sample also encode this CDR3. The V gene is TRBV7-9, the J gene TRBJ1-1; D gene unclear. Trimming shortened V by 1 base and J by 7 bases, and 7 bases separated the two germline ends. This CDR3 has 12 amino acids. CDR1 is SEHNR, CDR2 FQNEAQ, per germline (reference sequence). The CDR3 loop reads CASSLGTVEAFF. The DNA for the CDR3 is TGTGCCAGCAGCTTAGGGACGGTTGAAGCTTTCTTT. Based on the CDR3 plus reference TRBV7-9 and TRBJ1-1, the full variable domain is DTGVSQNPRHKITKRGQNVTFRCDPISEHNRLYWYRQTLGQGPEFLTYFQNEAQLEKSRLLSDRFSAERPKGSFSTLEIQRTEQGDSAMYLCASSLGTVEAFFGQGTRLTVV.

The CDR3 DNA reads TGTGCCAGCTCACCTTCATCCGGGATAAATGAGCAGTTCTTC. Translation: CASSPSSGINEQFF. V gene TRBV18 combines with J gene TRBJ2-1; TRBD2 is a possible D gene (5 bases). This CDR3 is built from 14 residues. V was shortened by 3 bases and J by 7 bases, with 13 bases between the two germline ends. CDR1 and CDR2 (germline): KGHSH, LQKENI. Combining the CDR3 with reference TRBV18 and TRBJ2-1 gives the whole variable domain NAGVMQNPRHLVRRRGQEARLRCSPMKGHSHVYWYRQLPEEGLKFMVYLQKENIIDESGMPKERFSAEFPKEGPSILRIQQVVRGDSAAYFCASSPSSGINEQFFGPGTRLTVL.

CDR3 in amino acids: CASSFRGIEAFF. The CDR3 coding sequence is TGTGCCAGCAGTTTCCGGGGGATTGAAGCTTTCTTT. The chain recombines TRBV11-2 with TRBJ1-1, with D possibly matching TRBD1 (5 bases). V lost 6 bases, J lost 7 bases, and 12 bases lay in between. Germline V gives CDR1 SGHAT, CDR2 FQNNGV. The CDR3 is 12 residues long.

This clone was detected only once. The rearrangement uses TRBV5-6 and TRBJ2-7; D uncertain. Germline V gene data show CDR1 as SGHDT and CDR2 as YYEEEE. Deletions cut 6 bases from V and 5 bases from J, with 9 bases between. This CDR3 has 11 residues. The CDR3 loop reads CASKFRHEQYF. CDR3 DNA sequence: TGTGCCAGCAAGTTCCGGCACGAGCAGTACTTC.

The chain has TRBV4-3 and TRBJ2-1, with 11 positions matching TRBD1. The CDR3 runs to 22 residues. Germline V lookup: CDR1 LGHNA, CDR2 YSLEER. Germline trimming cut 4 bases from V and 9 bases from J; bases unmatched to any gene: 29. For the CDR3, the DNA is TGCGCCAGCAGCCCAATATCCGTGGGACAGGGGGGACCGGGTCCCCCGAGGGGTGAGCAGTTCTTC. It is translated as CASSPISVGQGGPGPPRGEQFF.

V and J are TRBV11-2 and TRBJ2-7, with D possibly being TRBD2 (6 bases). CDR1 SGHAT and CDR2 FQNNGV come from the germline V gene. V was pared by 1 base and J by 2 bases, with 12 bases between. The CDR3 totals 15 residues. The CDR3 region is CASSLAGSVAYEQYF. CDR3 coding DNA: TGTGCCAGCAGCTTAGCCGGGAGTGTCGCCTACGAGCAGTACTTC.

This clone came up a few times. CDR3 sequence: CASSILMRAEAFF. The CDR3 coding sequence is TGTGCCAGTAGTATCCTCATGCGGGCAGAAGCTTTCTTT. The chain employs TRBV19 and TRBJ1-1, with D hard to call. The CDR3 sequence is 13 residues long. CDR1 and CDR2 (germline): LNHDA, SQIVND (reference sequence). V was trimmed by 3 bases and J by 8 bases, leaving 13 bases between them.

CDR3 sequence reads: CASSSTLGPYEQYF. As DNA, the CDR3 is TGTGCCAGCAGTTCTACGTTAGGGCCCTACGAGCAGTACTTC. V is TRBV7-9 and J is TRBJ2-7; D gene uncertain. The CDR3 length is 14 residues. Trimming stripped 6 bases from V and 2 bases from J, with 14 bases between. Germline V gene data show CDR1 as SEHNR and CDR2 as FQNEAQ (reference sequence). Drawing the rest from reference TRBV7-9 and TRBJ2-7, the complete variable domain is DTGVSQNPRHKITKRGQNVTFRCDPISEHNRLYWYRQTLGQGPEFLTYFQNEAQLEKSRLLSDRFSAERPKGSFSTLEIQRTEQGDSAMYLCASSSTLGPYEQYFGPGTRLTVT.

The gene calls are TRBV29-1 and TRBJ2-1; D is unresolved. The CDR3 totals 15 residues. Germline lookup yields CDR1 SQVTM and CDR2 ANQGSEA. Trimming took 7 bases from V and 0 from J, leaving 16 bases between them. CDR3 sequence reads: CSAPWAPSSYNEQFF. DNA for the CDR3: TGCAGCGCCCCGTGGGCGCCGAGCTCCTACAATGAGCAGTTCTTC.

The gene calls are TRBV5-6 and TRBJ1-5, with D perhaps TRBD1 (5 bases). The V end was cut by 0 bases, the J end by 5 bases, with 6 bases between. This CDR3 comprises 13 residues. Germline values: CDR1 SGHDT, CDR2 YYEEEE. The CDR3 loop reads CASSLARDQPQHF. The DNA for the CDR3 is TGTGCCAGCAGCTTGGCCAGGGATCAGCCCCAGCATTTT.

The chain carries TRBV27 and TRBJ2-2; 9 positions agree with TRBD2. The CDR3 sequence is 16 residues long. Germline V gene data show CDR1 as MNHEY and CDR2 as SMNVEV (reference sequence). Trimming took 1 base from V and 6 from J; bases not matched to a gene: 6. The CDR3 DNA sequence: TGTGCCAGCAGTTTATACGCGGGAGGGCCGGCCGGGGAGCTGTTTTTT. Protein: CASSLYAGGPAGELFF.

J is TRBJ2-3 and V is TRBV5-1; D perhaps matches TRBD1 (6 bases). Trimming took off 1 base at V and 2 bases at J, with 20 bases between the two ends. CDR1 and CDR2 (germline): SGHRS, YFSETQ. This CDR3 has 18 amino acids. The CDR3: CASSLPEAIGQLTDTQYF. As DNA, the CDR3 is TGCGCCAGCAGCTTGCCAGAAGCCATAGGACAGCTCACAGATACGCAGTATTTT.

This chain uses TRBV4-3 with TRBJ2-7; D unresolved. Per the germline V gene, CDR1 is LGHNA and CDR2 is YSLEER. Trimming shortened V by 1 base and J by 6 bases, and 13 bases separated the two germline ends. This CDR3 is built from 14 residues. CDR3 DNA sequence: TGCGCCAGCAGCCAAGGTTTTAAGGTCCGCGAGCAGTACTTC. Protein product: CASSQGFKVREQYF.

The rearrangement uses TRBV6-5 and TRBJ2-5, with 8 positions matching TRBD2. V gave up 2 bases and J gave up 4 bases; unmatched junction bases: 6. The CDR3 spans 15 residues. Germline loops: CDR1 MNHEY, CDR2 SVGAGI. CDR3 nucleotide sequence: TGTGCCAGCAGTTACCTAGGACTAGCCTCAGAGACCCAGTACTTC. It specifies CASSYLGLASETQYF.